The clone carrying this T cell receptor (beta chain) was found many times. As yet, its antigen is unknown. This entry comes from a study of blood T cells in healthy people across ages. The CDR3 sequence is 15 residues long. Trimming at V came to 0 bases and at J to 8 bases, leaving 8 bases not matched to a gene. Per the germline V gene, CDR1 is SGHTA and CDR2 is FQGNSA. Study-wide points: Calculation of diversity from one million T cells yielded estimates considered to be underestimates.

Primers used in a second PCR of roughly 6 to 12 cycles were a sample-barcoded 5' primer and a J-beta primer mix. Through a template-switch adaptor with 12 random nucleotides, each cDNA molecule received a tag. TCRdb used MiXCR to reprocess the 5' RACE reads, holding one entry per CDR3 protein. The sample comprises hundreds of thousands of distinct CDR3 sequences, less than 25% of which are singletons, and around 10% rests with the top ten. The sample was also linked to a second study, of T cells of mothers and their children.

The sample comprised blood. The chain carries TRBV7-2 and TRBJ2-5, with 8 nucleotides matching TRBD1. The TCR originated in a boy younger than 18 in good health. CDR3 sequence reads: CASSLASGTGTTQYF. The CDR3 region has the DNA TGTGCCAGCAGCTTAGCGTCCGGGACAGGCACTACCCAGTACTTC.